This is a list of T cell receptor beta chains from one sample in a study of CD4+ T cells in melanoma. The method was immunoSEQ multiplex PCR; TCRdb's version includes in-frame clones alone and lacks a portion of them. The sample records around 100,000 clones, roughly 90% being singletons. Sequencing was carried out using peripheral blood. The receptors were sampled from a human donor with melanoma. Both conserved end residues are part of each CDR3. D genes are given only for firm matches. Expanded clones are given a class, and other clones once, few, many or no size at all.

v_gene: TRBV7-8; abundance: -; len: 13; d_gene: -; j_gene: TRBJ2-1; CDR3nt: TGTGCCAGCAGCTTGCGAGTAGTCAATGAGCAGTTCTTC; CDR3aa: CASSLRVVNEQFF
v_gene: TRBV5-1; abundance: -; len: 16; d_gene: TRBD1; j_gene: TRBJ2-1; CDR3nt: TGCGCCAGCAGCTTGGAGGGGACAGGGTTTGTGGATGAGCAGTTCTTC; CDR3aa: CASSLEGTGFVDEQFF
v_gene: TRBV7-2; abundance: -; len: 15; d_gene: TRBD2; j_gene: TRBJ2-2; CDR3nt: TGTGCCAGCAGTCGGACTAGCGGGAGAGTCGGGGAGCTGTTTTTT; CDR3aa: CASSRTSGRVGELFF
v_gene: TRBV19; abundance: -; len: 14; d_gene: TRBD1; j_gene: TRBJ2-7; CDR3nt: TGTGCCAGTAGGACAAGGACAGGGGGCGGCGAGCAGTACTTC; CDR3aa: CASRTRTGGGEQYF
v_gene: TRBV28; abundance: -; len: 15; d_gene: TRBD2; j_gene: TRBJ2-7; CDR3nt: TGTGCCAGCAGACTCGGACTAGCGGGCTACGACGAGCAGTACTTC; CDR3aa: CASRLGLAGYDEQYF
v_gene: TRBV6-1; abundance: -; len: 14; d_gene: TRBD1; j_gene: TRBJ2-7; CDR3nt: TGTGCCAGCAGTTCCGGGACAGGGACGTACGAGCAGTACTTC; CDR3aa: CASSSGTGTYEQYF
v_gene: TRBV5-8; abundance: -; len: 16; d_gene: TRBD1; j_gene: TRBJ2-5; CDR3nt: TGTGCCAGCAGCTTGGCCCAGGACAGGGTGCTAGAGACCCAGTACTTC; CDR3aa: CASSLAQDRVLETQYF
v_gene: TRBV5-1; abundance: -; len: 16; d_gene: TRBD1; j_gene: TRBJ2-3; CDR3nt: TGCGCCAGCGCCAACACAGGGGCCGGTGGCACAGATACGCAGTATTTT; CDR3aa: CASANTGAGGTDTQYF
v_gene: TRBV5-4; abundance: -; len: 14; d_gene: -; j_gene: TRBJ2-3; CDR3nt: TGTGCCAGCAGCTTCGGCAGAAACACAGATACGCAGTATTTT; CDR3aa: CASSFGRNTDTQYF
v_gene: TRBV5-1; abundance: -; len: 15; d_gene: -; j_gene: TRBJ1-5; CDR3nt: TGCGCCAGCAGCTTGGACACCTTTAGCAATCAGCCCCAGCATTTT; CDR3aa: CASSLDTFSNQPQHF
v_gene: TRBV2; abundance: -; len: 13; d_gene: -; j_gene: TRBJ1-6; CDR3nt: TGTGCCAGCAACTCGGTGAATAATTCACCCCTCCACTTT; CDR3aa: CASNSVNNSPLHF
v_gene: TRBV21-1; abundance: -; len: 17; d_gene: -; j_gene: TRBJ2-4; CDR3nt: TGTGCCAGCAGCGCAACTCCGGGACCCCCGGGCAAAAACATTCAGTACTTC; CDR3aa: CASSATPGPPGKNIQYF
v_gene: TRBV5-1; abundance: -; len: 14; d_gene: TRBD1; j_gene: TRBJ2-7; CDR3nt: TGCGCCAGCAGCTTGGGGACAGGGACCTACGAGCAGTACTTC; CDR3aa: CASSLGTGTYEQYF
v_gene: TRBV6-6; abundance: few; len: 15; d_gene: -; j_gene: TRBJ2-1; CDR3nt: TGTGCCAGCAGTTACTCGAACCTAGCCGGGGTTGAGCAGTTCTTC; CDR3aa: CASSYSNLAGVEQFF
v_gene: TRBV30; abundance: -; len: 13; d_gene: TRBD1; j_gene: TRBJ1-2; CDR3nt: TGTGCCTGGAGCGACGCAGGGGGGTATGGCTACACCTTC; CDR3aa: CAWSDAGGYGYTF
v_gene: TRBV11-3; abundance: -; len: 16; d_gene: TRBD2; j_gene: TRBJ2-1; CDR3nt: TGTGCCAGCAGCTTAGATGGCGGGGGGCCCTACAATGAGCAGTTCTTC; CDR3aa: CASSLDGGGPYNEQFF
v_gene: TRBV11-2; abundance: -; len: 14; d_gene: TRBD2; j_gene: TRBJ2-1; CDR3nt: TGTGCCAGCAGCTTCGGGAGGACCTACAATGAGCAGTTCTTC; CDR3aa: CASSFGRTYNEQFF
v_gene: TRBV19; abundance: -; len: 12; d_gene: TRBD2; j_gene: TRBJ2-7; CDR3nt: TGTGCCAGTACTGGGAGGGGCTACGAGCAGTACTTC; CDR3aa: CASTGRGYEQYF
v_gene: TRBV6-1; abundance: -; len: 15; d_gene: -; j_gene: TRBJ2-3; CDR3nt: TGTGCCAGCAGTGAAGGGGTTAGTAGCACAGATACGCAGTATTTT; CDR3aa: CASSEGVSSTDTQYF
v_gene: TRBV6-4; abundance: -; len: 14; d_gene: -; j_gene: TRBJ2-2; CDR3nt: TGTGCCAGCAGTCCGGGCCGGAACACCGGGGAGCTGTTTTTT; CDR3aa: CASSPGRNTGELFF
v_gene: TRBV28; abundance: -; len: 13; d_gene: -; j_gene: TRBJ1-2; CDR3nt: TGTGCCAGCAGAACAGGGTTATTATATGGCTACACCTTC; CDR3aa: CASRTGLLYGYTF
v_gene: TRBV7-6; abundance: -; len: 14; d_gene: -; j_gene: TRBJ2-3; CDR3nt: TGTGCCAGCAGCCCTAGACACGGCACAGATACGCAGTATTTT; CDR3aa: CASSPRHGTDTQYF
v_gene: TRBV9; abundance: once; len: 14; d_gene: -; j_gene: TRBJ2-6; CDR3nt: TGTGCCAGCAGCGTAATCTCTGGGGCCAACGTCCTGACTTTC; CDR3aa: CASSVISGANVLTF
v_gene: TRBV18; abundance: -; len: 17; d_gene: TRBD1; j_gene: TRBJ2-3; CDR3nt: TGTGCCAGCTCACCGGGAAGGGGGCTGGATAGGACAGATACGCAGTATTTT; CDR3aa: CASSPGRGLDRTDTQYF
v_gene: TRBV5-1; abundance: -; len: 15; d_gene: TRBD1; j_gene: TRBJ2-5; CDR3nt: TGCGCCAGCAGCGGGAAGGACAGGGGGCAAGAGACCCAGTACTTC; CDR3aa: CASSGKDRGQETQYF
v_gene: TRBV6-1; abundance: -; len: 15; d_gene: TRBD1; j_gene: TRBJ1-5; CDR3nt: TGTGCCAGCAGTCCGGACAGGGGGACCAATCAGCCCCAGCATTTT; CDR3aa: CASSPDRGTNQPQHF